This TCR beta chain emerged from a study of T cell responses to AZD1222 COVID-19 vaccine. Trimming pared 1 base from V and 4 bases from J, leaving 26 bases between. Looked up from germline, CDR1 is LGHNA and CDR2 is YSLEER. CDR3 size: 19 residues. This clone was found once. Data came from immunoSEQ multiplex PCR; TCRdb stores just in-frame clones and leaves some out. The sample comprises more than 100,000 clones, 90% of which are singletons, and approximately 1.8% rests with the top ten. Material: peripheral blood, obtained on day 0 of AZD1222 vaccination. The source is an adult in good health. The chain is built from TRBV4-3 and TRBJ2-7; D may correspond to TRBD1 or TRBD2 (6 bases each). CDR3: CASSQGYRGVPLVVYEQYF. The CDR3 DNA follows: TGCGCCAGCAGCCAAGGCTATAGGGGGGTTCCCCTGGTTGTGTACGAGCAGTACTTC.